A selection of T cell receptor beta chains follows, all from one sample in a study of blood T cell repertoires in COVID-19. Libraries were prepared by immunoSEQ multiplex PCR; TCRdb keeps only in-frame clonotypes and omits some of them. The sample contains a few hundred thousand clones, 70% to 90% of which appear only once. The material sequenced was peripheral blood. These TCRs come from a woman at least 80 years old with acute or convalescent COVID-19. Each CDR3 is given with its conserved first and last residue. Fields, in order: J gene, clone size, V gene, D gene, CDR3 DNA, CDR3 protein. A D gene is named only where the DNA matches it firmly. For some rows the clone size is stated as once, few or many, or as a class when expanded; others skip it.

TRBJ1-3	-	TRBV19	-	TGTGCCAGTAGTATATCAGGGCAGCTCTCTGGAAACACCATATATTTT	CASSISGQLSGNTIYF
TRBJ1-3	-	TRBV7-9	TRBD1	TGTGCCAGCAGAGCACGAGGGGGACAGGGGGATCCGGGAGGAAACACCATATATTTT	CASRARGGQGDPGGNTIYF
TRBJ2-1	-	TRBV7-9	-	TGTGCCAGCAGCTTATTGGCAGCCTACAATGAGCAGTTCTTC	CASSLLAAYNEQFF
TRBJ1-3	-	TRBV6-5	-	TGTGCCAGCAGGCCCGGGGGGAGAGGAAACACCATATATTTT	CASRPGGRGNTIYF
TRBJ2-1	-	TRBV7-2	TRBD2	TGTGCCAGCAGCCGGGGACTAGCGAACAATGAGCAGTTCTTC	CASSRGLANNEQFF
TRBJ2-7	-	TRBV6-5	TRBD1	TGTGCCAGCAGCGCAGGGGGCTACGAGCAGTACTTC	CASSAGGYEQYF
TRBJ2-1	-	TRBV30	-	TGTGCCTGGAGTGGGACAAGCCGCGGCGCGTCTGAGCAGTTCTTC	CAWSGTSRGASEQFF
TRBJ2-7	-	TRBV14	-	TGTGCCAGCAGCCACCATTCAGAAACCTACTTC	CASSHHSETYF
TRBJ2-3	-	TRBV29-1	-	TGCAGCTCGCAACCTCCAGGGGAACCAGATACGCAGTATTTT	CSSQPPGEPDTQYF
TRBJ2-5	-	TRBV6-8	TRBD2	TGTGCCAGCAGACACAGGGCCGGGACTAGCGGGCCGCGCCAATCGGAAGAGACCCAGTACTTC	CASRHRAGTSGPRQSEETQYF
TRBJ2-1	-	TRBV3-1/TRBV3-2	TRBD2	TGTGCCAGCAGCCAAAGGAGCGGGGGGAGCTACTACAATGAGCAGTTCTTC	CASSQRSGGSYYNEQFF
TRBJ2-1	-	TRBV6-5	TRBD1	TGTGCCAGCGGGGGTTTGAGGGACAGGGTCAATGAGCAGTTCTTC	CASGGLRDRVNEQFF
TRBJ2-5	few	TRBV6-2/TRBV6-3	-	TGTGCCAGCAGTTACCCGGGGGTCAGAGAGACCCAGTACTTC	CASSYPGVRETQYF
TRBJ1-3	-	TRBV3-1/TRBV3-2	-	TGTGCCAGCAGCTACGCCCAGGGGACTGGAAACACCATATATTTT	CASSYAQGTGNTIYF
TRBJ2-1	-	TRBV18	TRBD2	TGTGCCAGCTCACCAGGTTCTAGCGGGGGCTACAATGAGCAGTTCTTC	CASSPGSSGGYNEQFF
TRBJ2-1	-	TRBV11-3	-	TGTGCCAGCAGCTTATCGTCGGGATCCTACAATGAGCAGTTCTTC	CASSLSSGSYNEQFF
TRBJ1-4	-	TRBV18	-	TGTGCCAGCTCACCCGCGGGCTTTGGTGAAAAACTGTTTTTT	CASSPAGFGEKLFF
TRBJ1-1	few	TRBV15	-	TGTGCCACCAGCAGAGGCGGGGGGATGAACACTGAAGCTTTCTTT	CATSRGGGMNTEAFF
TRBJ2-1	-	TRBV9	-	TGTGCCAGCAGCGTAGGAAGGGGACTGTCTTTTAATGAGCAGTTCTTC	CASSVGRGLSFNEQFF
TRBJ2-3	-	TRBV19	TRBD2	TGTGCCAGTACTAGCGGGAGACAAACAGATACGCAGTATTTT	CASTSGRQTDTQYF
TRBJ2-2	-	TRBV18	-	TGTGCCAGCTCACCAAGCCGTTACGGGGAGCTGTTTTTT	CASSPSRYGELFF
TRBJ2-3	-	TRBV7-8	TRBD2	TGTGCCAGCAGCTCCCAACCTCTAGCGGGGGGGCGTTCAGATACGCAGTATTTT	CASSSQPLAGGRSDTQYF
TRBJ2-5	-	TRBV7-6	TRBD2	TGTGCCAGCAGCTCTATAGCGGGGGGCTACGAAGAGACCCAGTACTTC	CASSSIAGGYEETQYF
TRBJ1-1	-	TRBV10-3	TRBD1	TGTGCCTCGACAGGGGATTTGGGCACTGAAGCTTTCTTT	CASTGDLGTEAFF
TRBJ2-3	-	TRBV15	TRBD2	TGTGCCACCAGCTTCGAGCGGGGGGGCCCGGATACGCAGTATTTT	CATSFERGGPDTQYF
TRBJ1-2	few	TRBV28	TRBD1	TGTGCCAGCAGTTCCGGGACAGGCCTTTATGGCTACACCTTC	CASSSGTGLYGYTF
TRBJ1-3	-	TRBV5-1	TRBD1	TGCGCCAGCAGCTTCACAGGGGAAGGAAACACCATATATTTT	CASSFTGEGNTIYF
TRBJ1-5	-	TRBV9	-	TGTGCCAGCAGCGCCCACGGGGATAGCAATCAGCCCCAGCATTTT	CASSAHGDSNQPQHF
TRBJ2-3	-	TRBV19	-	TGTGCCAGTAAAAGGGGGTCGGGAGATACGCAGTATTTT	CASKRGSGDTQYF
TRBJ1-3	few	TRBV4-3	-	TGCGCCAGCAGCCAAGATCACAGCTACTCTGGAAACACCATATATTTT	CASSQDHSYSGNTIYF
TRBJ1-6	-	TRBV5-6	-	TGTGCCAGCAGCTTGGGAGGTGGCCTCGGTTCACCCCTCCACTTT	CASSLGGGLGSPLHF
TRBJ2-5	-	TRBV5-1	-	TGCGCCAGCAGCCGGGGGGACACAGAGATTGTATACCAGTACTTC	CASSRGDTEIVYQYF
TRBJ2-1	-	TRBV5-1	-	TGCGCCAGCAGCTTGGAAACCAGGGTCGATGAGCAGTTCTTC	CASSLETRVDEQFF